Presented here are 15 T cell receptor beta chains from one specimen sequenced in a study of memory CD4+ T cells and cytomegalovirus serostatus. The sort gate was single viable CD3+CD4+CD8-CD45RO+ cells for memory CD4+ T cells. Profiling relied on immunoSEQ multiplex PCR, and the TCRdb table lists in-frame clones only, not all of them. The table records some 54,000 clones, about 80% of them present only once. The sequencing sample was made of memory CD4+ T cells from blood. These receptors came from an adult in good health and CMV-seropositive.

The chain has TRBV2 and TRBJ1-1; 7 nucleotides align to TRBD1. V was clipped by 8 bases and J by 7 bases; unmatched bases: 16. The germline gives CDR1 SNHLY, CDR2 FYNNEI. The CDR3 sequence is 15 residues long. CDR3 in amino acids: CASQRQGMVGDEAFF. The CDR3, as DNA: TGTGCCAGCCAAAGACAGGGTATGGTTGGGGATGAAGCTTTCTTT.

V usage is TRBV6-1 and J usage is TRBJ2-7, with no clear D. The CDR3 runs to 14 residues. V lost 1 base, J lost 0 bases, and 7 bases lay in between. Germline CDR1 reads MNHNS; CDR2 reads SASEGT. CDR3 protein: CASSEVGYSYEQYF. As DNA, the CDR3 is TGTGCCAGCAGTGAAGTCGGTTACTCCTACGAGCAGTACTTC.

V is TRBV9 and J is TRBJ2-1; a weak D match, TRBD1 (6 bases). The CDR3 spans 16 residues. CDR1 and CDR2 from the germline V gene are SGDLS and YYNGEE. Trimming removed 3 bases at V and 4 bases at J, with 17 bases between. CDR3 residues: CASSDKPGDLYNEQFF. CDR3 in DNA: TGTGCCAGCAGCGATAAACCAGGGGATCTATACAATGAGCAGTTCTTC.

The rearrangement links TRBV28 to TRBJ1-5; unclear D gene. There are 16 residues in the CDR3. V lost 6 bases to trimming and J lost 1 base, with 16 bases between them. Germline V lookup: CDR1 MDHEN, CDR2 SYDVKM. The CDR3 DNA reads as TGTGCCAGCAGCCCCCCCGGACTTACAAGCAATCAGCCCCAGCATTTT. The encoded protein is CASSPPGLTSNQPQHF.

This clone was recorded once. The chain combines TRBV7-3 with TRBJ2-6; possibly TRBD2 for D (6 bases). This CDR3 region has 16 residues. Trimming left V 3 bases short and J 0 bases short, with 9 bases between. CDR1 is SGHTA and CDR2 is FQGTGA in the germline V gene. The CDR3 nucleotides are TGTGCCAGCAGCTTTGGGGGAGGCTCTGGGGCCAACGTCCTGACTTTC. As protein: CASSFGGGSGANVLTF.

V is TRBV7-8 and J is TRBJ1-4; no reliable D call. The CDR3 is 15 residues long. CDR1 and CDR2 (germline): SGHVS, FQNEAQ. The V end lost 5 bases, the J end lost 3 bases, and 13 bases lay between the germline ends. CDR3 protein: CASSPVGRSNEKLFF. In nucleotides, the CDR3 is TGTGCCAGCAGCCCAGTGGGCAGATCTAATGAAAAACTGTTTTTT.

The chain recombines TRBV27 with TRBJ1-5; 7 bases line up with TRBD1. Trimming removed 6 bases from V and 2 bases from J; junction bases left unmatched: 7. Germline CDR1 is MNHEY and CDR2 is SMNVEV (reference sequence). CDR3 length: 15 residues. CDR3 in amino acids: CASSRRQGGNQPQHF. The CDR3 DNA reads as TGTGCCAGCAGCCGTCGACAGGGCGGCAATCAGCCCCAGCATTTT.

The chain is built from TRBV6-1 and TRBJ2-5; 9 positions agree with TRBD1. The V gene end was trimmed by 7 bases and the J gene end by 4 bases; junction bases not matched to a gene: 4. Looked up from germline, CDR1 is MNHNS and CDR2 is SASEGT. CDR3 size: 13 residues. Here the CDR3 reads CASTRDRVETQYF. DNA for the CDR3: TGTGCCAGCACCAGGGACAGGGTAGAGACCCAGTACTTC.

Of note for this clone: In the same sample, other DNA sequences code for this CDR3. V gene TRBV5-6 combines with J gene TRBJ1-2, with unresolved D. V lost 3 bases, J lost 4 bases, and 7 bases lay in between. Germline values: CDR1 SGHDT, CDR2 YYEEEE. The CDR3 length is 12 residues. The CDR3 DNA follows: TGTGCCAGCAGCTCGGGGTCCTATGGCTACACCTTC. Its protein product is CASSSGSYGYTF.

The chain is built from TRBV28 and TRBJ1-5; D remains unclear. Trimming cost V 7 bases and J 3 bases, with 13 bases left between them. The CDR3 is 14 residues long. The germline V gene encodes CDR1 MDHEN and CDR2 SYDVKM. For the CDR3, the DNA is TGTGCCAGCAAAGCGGGTGTGATCAATCAGCCCCAGCATTTT. Protein: CASKAGVINQPQHF.

This clone appeared a single time. This chain links TRBV6-6 with TRBJ1-5; a weak D match, TRBD1 (6 bases). The CDR3 runs 15 residues. Trimming left V 6 bases short and J 5 bases short, with 17 bases between. Germline V lookup: CDR1 MNHNY, CDR2 SVGAGI (reference sequence). The CDR3 nucleotides are TGTGCCAGCAGGAACACAGGGTCTACCTATCAGCCCCAGCATTTT. Protein: CASRNTGSTYQPQHF.

This clone was seen once. The genes are TRBV28 and TRBJ2-2, with 12 bases identical to TRBD2. This CDR3 comprises 14 residues. Germline values: CDR1 MDHEN, CDR2 SYDVKM. V shed 8 bases and J 7 bases; nucleotides not matched to a gene: 5. As DNA, the CDR3 is TGTGCCAGCCGACTAGCGGGAGTTGACGGGGAGCTGTTTTTT. This encodes CASRLAGVDGELFF. The whole variable domain, filled in from reference TRBV28 and TRBJ2-2, reads DVKVTQSSRYLVKRTGEKVFLECVQDMDHENMFWYRQDPGLGLRLIYFSYDVKMKEKGDIPEGYSVSREKKERFSLILESASTNQTSMYLCASRLAGVDGELFFGEGSRLTVL.

The chain is built from TRBV30 and TRBJ2-7, with D perhaps TRBD1 (7 bases). CDR3 size: 15 residues. The V end was cut by 5 bases, the J end by 1 base, with 18 bases between. Germline values: CDR1 GTSNPN, CDR2 SVGIG (reference sequence). The CDR3 coding sequence is TGTGCCTGGCCCCCGGAGGGGGACAGATCCTACGAGCAGTACTTC. Translated: CAWPPEGDRSYEQYF.

The V and J genes are TRBV20-1 and TRBJ2-5; D remains unclear. The CDR3 extends over 11 amino acids. Trimming took 1 base from V and 5 from J, leaving 5 bases between them. Germline V gene sequence: CDR1 DFQATT, CDR2 SNEGSKA (reference sequence). The CDR3 nucleotides are TGCAGTGCTAGAGTAGGGGAGACCCAGTACTTC. Translated: CSARVGETQYF.

The gene calls are TRBV6-5 and TRBJ2-1; the match to TRBD2 covers 10 bases. J was trimmed by 7 bases and V by 6 bases; bases with no gene match: 9. This CDR3 has 15 amino acids. Germline V gives CDR1 MNHEY, CDR2 SVGAGI. In nucleotides, the CDR3 is TGTGCCAGCAGCCGCAGCGGGAGGGGTACGAATGAGCAGTTCTTC. This codes for CASSRSGRGTNEQFF.